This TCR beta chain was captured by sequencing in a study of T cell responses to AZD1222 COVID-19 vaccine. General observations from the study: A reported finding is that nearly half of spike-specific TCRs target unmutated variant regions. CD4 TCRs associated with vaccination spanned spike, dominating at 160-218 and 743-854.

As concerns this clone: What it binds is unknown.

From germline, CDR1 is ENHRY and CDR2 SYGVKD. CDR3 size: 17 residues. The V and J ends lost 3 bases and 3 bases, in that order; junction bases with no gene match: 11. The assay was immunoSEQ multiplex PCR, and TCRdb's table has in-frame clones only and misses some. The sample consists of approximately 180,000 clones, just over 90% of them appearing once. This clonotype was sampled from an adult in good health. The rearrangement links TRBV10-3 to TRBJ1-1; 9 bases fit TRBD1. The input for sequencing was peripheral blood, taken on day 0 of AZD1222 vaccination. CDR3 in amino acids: CAISDPRDRVKDTEAFF. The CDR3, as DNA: TGTGCCATCAGTGACCCCCGGGACAGGGTAAAGGACACTGAAGCTTTCTTT.